This T cell receptor (beta chain) stems from a study of blood T cells in healthy people across ages. This CDR3 is built from 20 residues. J gave up 5 bases and V 2 bases, and 19 bases lay outside the gene matches. CDR1 is MNHEY, CDR2 SVGAGI, per germline. Primers used in a second PCR of roughly 7 to 11 cycles were a sample-barcoded 5' primer and a J-beta primer mix. TCRdb used MiXCR to reprocess the 5' RACE reads, holding one entry per CDR3 protein. In the table there are some 1.7 million distinct CDR3 sequences, roughly 30% of which are singletons. This clonotype was obtained from a woman aged 25 to 39 in good health. This chain connects TRBV6-5 to TRBJ2-5, with 11 bases that match TRBD2. Source material: blood. The CDR3 coding sequence is TGTGCCAGCAGTTACCGCCCTCCTCGTAGCGGGGGGGCCAATTGGGAGACCCAGTACTTC. Translation gives CASSYRPPRSGGANWETQYF.